What follows are 20 T cell receptor beta chains derived from one specimen sequenced in a study of shared clonotypes between healthy human individuals. It was CD45RO-negative cells, positively selected for CCR7, that made up naive CD8 cells, with terminally differentiated effector memory CD45RA+ cells excluded. Clones were read by immunoSEQ multiplex PCR, and TCRdb kept only the in-frame ones, dropping some. The sample includes about 800,000 clones, 96% of them seen just once. Sequencing was carried out using naive CD8+ T cells sorted from blood. The origin of the receptors is a man under 40 in good health.

This clone was seen once. The chain has TRBV5-1 and TRBJ2-2, with D possibly being TRBD1 (6 bases). Trimming took off 6 bases at V and 0 bases at J, with 15 bases between the two ends. This CDR3 is built from 16 residues. Germline lookup yields CDR1 SGHRS and CDR2 YFSETQ. For the CDR3, the DNA is TGCGCCAGCAAACAGGGTATGGCTGCGAACACCGGGGAGCTGTTTTTT. It translates to CASKQGMAANTGELFF.

The J gene is TRBJ2-7, the V gene TRBV19; D is perhaps TRBD1 or TRBD2 (5 bases each). The CDR3 is 14 amino acids. Germline CDR1 is LNHDA and CDR2 is SQIVND (reference sequence). Between the trimmed V and J ends, which lost 3 bases and 0 bases, there was a span of 9 bases. The CDR3 spells CASSMWGISYEQYF. DNA for the CDR3: TGTGCCAGTAGTATGTGGGGGATCTCCTACGAGCAGTACTTC.

The chain combines TRBV14 with TRBJ2-6; D possibly matches TRBD1 or TRBD2 (5 bases each). Germline CDR1 SGHDN, CDR2 FVKESK. The V gene lost 0 bases and the J gene lost 2 bases, with 20 bases spanning the gap. This CDR3 has 20 residues. The CDR3 coding sequence is TGTGCCAGCAGCCAAGATTTAGCCCGGGACGGCTCCACTGGGGCCAACGTCCTGACTTTC. Translating it yields CASSQDLARDGSTGANVLTF.

This clone was counted once. V and J are TRBV28 and TRBJ2-7; D is possibly TRBD1 (6 bases). The V end was cut by 5 bases, the J end by 0 bases, with 14 bases between. Germline CDR1 and CDR2: MDHEN and SYDVKM. The CDR3 is made up of 15 amino acids. The CDR3 here is CASSPIRDTSYEQYF. CDR3 bases: TGTGCCAGCAGTCCAATCCGGGACACCTCCTACGAGCAGTACTTC.

The V and J genes are TRBV14 and TRBJ2-7; 7 nucleotides match TRBD2. Germline V lookup: CDR1 SGHDN, CDR2 FVKESK. CDR3 length: 13 amino acids. The junction had 2 bases not matched to a gene; V was cut back by 3 bases and J by 3 bases. The chain's CDR3 is CASSHWGGYEQYF. CDR3 nucleotide sequence: TGTGCCAGCAGCCATTGGGGGGGCTACGAGCAGTACTTC.

The CDR3 sequence is CASRPLQGTGELFF. As DNA, the CDR3 is TGTGCCAGTAGACCATTACAGGGGACCGGGGAGCTGTTTTTT. J is TRBJ2-2 and V is TRBV19; 7 nucleotides line up with TRBD1. Per the germline V gene, CDR1 is LNHDA and CDR2 is SQIVND (reference sequence). The CDR3 length is 14 residues. The junction had 6 bases not matched to a gene; V was cut back by 6 bases and J by 5 bases.

The genes are TRBV28 and TRBJ2-7, with TRBD1 identical over 7 bases. CDR1 is MDHEN, CDR2 SYDVKM, per germline. Trimming at V came to 1 base and at J to 3 bases, leaving 6 bases not matched to a gene. The CDR3 loop spans 15 amino acids. The CDR3, as DNA: TGTGCCAGCAGTTTATTATCCAGGGGGAGCTACGAGCAGTACTTC. It specifies CASSLLSRGSYEQYF.

The chain recombines TRBV6-1 with TRBJ1-5; no firm D call. The CDR3 contains 15 residues. Deletions cut 4 bases from V and 0 bases from J, with 10 bases between. Germline V gene data show CDR1 as MNHNS and CDR2 as SASEGT. CDR3 region: CASSGRIHSNQPQHF. The CDR3 DNA follows: TGTGCCAGCAGTGGTCGGATACATAGCAATCAGCCCCAGCATTTT.

The chain is built from TRBV27 and TRBJ2-3; D call uncertain. The germline gives CDR1 MNHEY, CDR2 SMNVEV (reference sequence). V was shortened by 6 bases and J by 4 bases, with 8 bases between the two germline ends. The CDR3 totals 12 residues. The CDR3 sequence is CASRDRADTQYF. CDR3 DNA: TGTGCCAGCAGGGACCGCGCAGATACGCAGTATTTT.

This chain links TRBV6-5 with TRBJ1-1; D remains ambiguous. With 0 bases removed from V and 4 bases from J, the gap between germline ends came to 6 bases. Germline V gene data show CDR1 as MNHEY and CDR2 as SVGAGI. This CDR3 contains 13 residues. CDR3 nucleotides: TGTGCCAGCAGTTACTCGAGGGTCACTGAAGCTTTCTTT. Residues: CASSYSRVTEAFF.

The CDR3, as DNA: TGCGCCAGCAGCCAATCCCTAGCGGGAGCCTACGAGCAGTACTTC. Protein product: CASSQSLAGAYEQYF. The rearrangement joins TRBV4-1 to TRBJ2-7, with 10 bases identical to TRBD2. After removal of 2 bases from V and 2 bases from J, the junction contained 3 bases not matched to a gene. The CDR3 contains 15 residues. CDR1 is MGHRA, CDR2 YSYEKL, per germline.

J is TRBJ2-7 and V is TRBV7-9; D might be TRBD2 (5 bases). Germline CDR1 and CDR2: SEHNR and FQNEAQ (reference sequence). V gave up 3 bases and J gave up 2 bases, with 11 bases separating them. The CDR3 consists of 14 residues. CDR3 residues: CASSFSLSAYEQYF. The CDR3 region has the DNA TGTGCCAGCAGCTTTTCCCTTAGCGCCTACGAGCAGTACTTC.

This chain connects TRBV30 to TRBJ1-2; 9 positions agree with TRBD1. Looked up from germline, CDR1 is GTSNPN and CDR2 is SVGIG (reference sequence). V lost 2 bases and J lost 3; bases outside the gene matches: 10. This CDR3 has 16 residues. CDR3 in DNA: TGTGCCTGGAGTCTCCCGTACCGGGACAGGGACTATGGCTACACCTTC. Residues: CAWSLPYRDRDYGYTF.

This chain connects TRBV5-6 to TRBJ1-2, with D possibly matching TRBD1 (6 bases). The germline CDR1 and CDR2 sequences are SGHDT and YYEEEE. This CDR3 has 13 residues. Trimming stripped 1 base from V and 8 bases from J, with 12 bases between. The CDR3 DNA follows: TGTGCCAGCAGCTTGTGGGGGGCTCAGGGCTACACCTTC. Its protein is CASSLWGAQGYTF. Full variable domain (outside the CDR3, taken from reference TRBV5-6 and TRBJ1-2): DAGVTQSPTHLIKTRGQQVTLRCSPKSGHDTVSWYQQALGQGPQFIFQYYEEEERQRGNFPDRFSGHQFPNYSSELNVNALLLGDSALYLCASSLWGAQGYTFGSGTRLTVV.

This chain joins TRBV11-2 and TRBJ2-3, with TRBD2 matching over 13 bases. The CDR3 has 18 residues. From germline, CDR1 is SGHAT and CDR2 FQNNGV. V gave up 5 bases and J gave up 1 base; unmatched junction bases: 9. This CDR3 reads CASSLGTSGVLGTDTQYF. The CDR3 DNA is TGTGCCAGCAGCCTCGGGACTAGCGGGGTCCTGGGCACAGATACGCAGTATTTT. The complete variable domain, with remaining parts taken from reference TRBV11-2 and TRBJ2-3, reads EAGVAQSPRYKIIEKRQSVAFWCNPISGHATLYWYQQILGQGPKLLIQFQNNGVVDDSQLPKDRFSAERLKGVDSTLKIQPAKLEDSAVYLCASSLGTSGVLGTDTQYFGPGTRLTVL.

The rearrangement links TRBV4-1 to TRBJ2-1; 16 positions agree with TRBD2. The CDR3 is 19 amino acids. CDR1 and CDR2 from the germline V gene are MGHRA and YSYEKL. The V segment lost 1 base and the J segment 8 bases; nucleotides outside the gene matches: 11. The CDR3 coding sequence is TGCGCCAGCAGCCAAGTCCCGGGACTAGCGGGAGGGCCGGTAGATGAGCAGTTCTTC. Translated, it gives CASSQVPGLAGGPVDEQFF.

This chain uses TRBV29-1 with TRBJ1-1; D not resolved. CDR3 size: 13 residues. V lost 6 bases and J lost 1, with 12 bases in between. The germline V gene encodes CDR1 SQVTM and CDR2 ANQGSEA. The CDR3 sequence: CSVGRISNTEAFF. CDR3 DNA sequence: TGCAGCGTAGGACGGATCTCGAACACTGAAGCTTTCTTT. Full variable domain (outside the CDR3, taken from reference TRBV29-1 and TRBJ1-1): SAVISQKPSRDICQRGTSLTIQCQVDSQVTMMFWYRQQPGQSLTLIATANQGSEATYESGFVIDKFPISRPNLTFSTLTVSNMSPEDSSIYLCSVGRISNTEAFFGQGTRLTVV.

This chain uses TRBV28 with TRBJ2-1; D is unclear. Germline CDR1 is MDHEN and CDR2 is SYDVKM. V lost 3 bases and J 2 bases, leaving 17 bases between the germline ends. The CDR3 has 17 residues. DNA of the CDR3: TGTGCCAGCAGTTTTCGGCCCCTTGGGCTAGCCTACAATGAGCAGTTCTTC. Protein sequence: CASSFRPLGLAYNEQFF.

This chain connects TRBV10-3 to TRBJ1-4; 7 bases line up with TRBD1. Unmatched junction bases numbered 8, after V lost 11 bases and J lost 5 bases. The CDR3 consists of 13 residues. Germline-derived CDR1 and CDR2 are ENHRY and SYGVKD. The CDR3 here is CAALDRENEKLFF. The CDR3, as DNA: TGTGCCGCCCTTGACAGGGAGAATGAAAAACTGTTTTTT.

The chain employs TRBV19 and TRBJ1-5; D unresolved. Germline lookup yields CDR1 LNHDA and CDR2 SQIVND (reference sequence). CDR3 length: 17 residues. Trimming removed 2 bases at V and 0 bases at J, with 14 bases between. CDR3 in amino acids: CASSIRPPAYSNQPQHF. CDR3 nucleotide sequence: TGTGCCAGTAGTATAAGACCCCCCGCGTATAGCAATCAGCCCCAGCATTTT.